This T cell receptor beta chain was sequenced for a study of T cell changes during pregnancy in multiple sclerosis (dated by TCRdb to the late 2010s). Regarding the research as a whole: The study examined how the T cell repertoire changed over the course of pregnancy in women with multiple sclerosis.

The protocol used for the library was the immunoSEQ multiplex PCR assay. The source is immuneACCESS, and TCRdb retained only in-frame sequences with V and J called. Part of the clones is not carried over; for the studies checked, unresolved V genes explain less than half of this, and the remainder is unexplained. The sample yields roughly 89,000 clones; roughly 93% were counted once. The ten largest clones represent around 2.2% of the sample. Concerning this clone itself: The antigen it recognizes is unknown. Base quality data are lacking; no much larger clone is found one base away.

V is reduced by 0 bases and J by 4 bases, leaving a spacing of 15 bases between them. For CDR1 and CDR2, the germline V gene lists KGHSH and LQKENI. From its cysteine to its phenylalanine, the CDR3 spans 17 amino acids. Only the CDR3 portion is preserved as DNA: 51 bases, with reading frame beginning at the first base. The chain was built from TRBV18 and TRBJ2-2, and possibly TRBD2, on 7 matching bases. This clonotype was sampled from a female donor with multiple sclerosis, enrolled in a pregnancy study. The source material was peripheral blood, sampled in the third trimester of pregnancy. In nucleotide form, the sequence is TGTGCCAGCTCACCACCTCGGGGGGCGCGCGCCACCGGGGAGCTGTTTTTT. Its protein reads: CASSPPRGARATGELFF.